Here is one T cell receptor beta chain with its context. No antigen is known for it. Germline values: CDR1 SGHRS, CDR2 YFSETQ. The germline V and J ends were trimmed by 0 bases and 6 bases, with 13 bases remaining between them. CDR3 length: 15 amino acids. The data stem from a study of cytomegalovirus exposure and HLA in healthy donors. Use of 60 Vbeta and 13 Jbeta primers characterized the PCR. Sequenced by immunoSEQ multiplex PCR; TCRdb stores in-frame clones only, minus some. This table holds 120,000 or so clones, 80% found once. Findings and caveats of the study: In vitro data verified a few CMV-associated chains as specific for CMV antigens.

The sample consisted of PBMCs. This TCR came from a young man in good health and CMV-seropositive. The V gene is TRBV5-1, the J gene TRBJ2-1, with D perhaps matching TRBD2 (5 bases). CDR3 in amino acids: CASSLGGLGINEQFF. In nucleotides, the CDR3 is TGCGCCAGCAGCTTGGGAGGGTTGGGTATCAATGAGCAGTTCTTC.